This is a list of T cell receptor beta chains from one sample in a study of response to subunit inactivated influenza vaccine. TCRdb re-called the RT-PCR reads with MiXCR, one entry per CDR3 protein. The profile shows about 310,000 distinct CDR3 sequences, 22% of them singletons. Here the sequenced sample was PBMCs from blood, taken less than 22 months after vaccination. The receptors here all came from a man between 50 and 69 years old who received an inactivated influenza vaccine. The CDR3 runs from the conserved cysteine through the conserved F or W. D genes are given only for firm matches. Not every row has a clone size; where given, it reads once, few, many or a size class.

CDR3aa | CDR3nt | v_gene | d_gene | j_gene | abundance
CASSQEPPDRGSPLHF | TGTGCCAGCAGCCAAGAACCGCCGGACAGGGGATCACCCCTCCACTTT | TRBV4-2 | TRBD1 | TRBJ1-6 | NA
CASSRFRTSVGYNEQFF | TGTGCCAGCAGTCGATTTCGGACTAGCGTGGGATACAATGAGCAGTTCTTC | TRBV3-1 | TRBD2 | TRBJ2-1 | NA
CASSRPPETQYF | TGTGCCAGCAGCCGCCCCCCAGAGACCCAGTACTTC | TRBV7-9 | NA | TRBJ2-5 | NA
CASSFLPAGLDSPLHF | TGTGCCAGCAGTTTCCTCCCGGCAGGGTTAGATTCACCCCTCCACTTT | TRBV6-5 | NA | TRBJ1-6 | few
CASSPAHGTGGSPLHF | TGTGCCAGCAGTCCCGCCCACGGCACAGGGGGATCACCCCTCCACTTT | TRBV6-1 | TRBD1 | TRBJ1-6 | NA
CVSSLSRDRGYGYTF | TGTGTCAGCAGTCTTTCCCGGGACAGGGGTTATGGCTACACCTTC | TRBV12-3/TRBV12-4 | TRBD1 | TRBJ1-2 | NA
CASRRLNYGYTF | TGTGCCAGTAGGCGACTAAACTATGGCTACACCTTC | TRBV19 | NA | TRBJ1-2 | NA
CASSPPGLAGIEFF | TGTGCCAGCAGCCCTCCCGGACTAGCGGGGATTGAGTTCTTC | TRBV9 | TRBD2 | TRBJ2-1 | NA
CASSQEWRGAYNEQFF | TGTGCCAGCAGCCAAGAATGGAGGGGGGCATACAATGAGCAGTTCTTC | TRBV3-1 | NA | TRBJ2-1 | NA
CASSASTANYGYTF | TGTGCCAGCAGCGCGTCGACAGCTAACTATGGCTACACCTTC | TRBV3-1 | NA | TRBJ1-2 | NA
CASSYRGIEQYF | TGTGCCAGCAGTTACCGGGGTATCGAGCAGTACTTC | TRBV6-2/TRBV6-3 | NA | TRBJ2-7 | few
CATSRVPGLGGGNQPQHF | TGTGCCACCAGCAGAGTACCGGGACTAGGAGGTGGCAATCAGCCCCAGCATTTT | TRBV15 | NA | TRBJ1-5 | NA
CASSIGIRGEQYF | TGTGCCAGTAGTATTGGGATTCGCGGCGAGCAGTACTTC | TRBV19 | NA | TRBJ2-7 | NA
CATSDSPGETQYF | TGTGCCACCAGTGATTCTCCCGGCGAGACCCAGTACTTC | TRBV24-1 | NA | TRBJ2-5 | NA
CSVQGSYEQYF | TGCAGCGTTCAGGGTTCCTACGAGCAGTACTTC | TRBV29-1 | NA | TRBJ2-7 | NA
CASSQDRGFISGNTIYF | TGCGCCAGCAGCCAAGACAGGGGGTTTATTTCTGGAAACACCATATATTTT | TRBV4-3 | TRBD1 | TRBJ1-3 | NA
CASSPPWTGNEQFF | TGTGCCAGCTCACCACCGTGGACAGGCAATGAGCAGTTCTTC | TRBV18 | TRBD1 | TRBJ2-1 | few
CAGGARGGELFF | TGTGCCGGTGGGGCGCGGGGCGGGGAGCTGTTTTTT | TRBV6-5 | NA | TRBJ2-2 | few
CATSRAQANTEAFF | TGTGCCACCAGCAGAGCTCAAGCGAACACTGAAGCTTTCTTT | TRBV15 | NA | TRBJ1-1 | NA
CASSRYGGHNEQFF | TGTGCCAGCAGCCGATACGGGGGGCACAATGAGCAGTTCTTC | TRBV28 | NA | TRBJ2-1 | few
CASSFGSDIQYF | TGTGCCAGCAGTTTTGGATCAGACATTCAGTACTTC | TRBV12-3/TRBV12-4 | NA | TRBJ2-4 | few
CAISASGRYNEQFF | TGTGCCATCAGTGCTAGCGGGAGGTACAATGAGCAGTTCTTC | TRBV10-3 | TRBD2 | TRBJ2-1 | NA
CASSHYPTGIGVNQPQHF | TGCGCCAGCAGCCACTATCCCACAGGGATAGGGGTGAATCAGCCCCAGCATTTT | TRBV4-1 | NA | TRBJ1-5 | NA
CASSLEGPPNYGYTF | TGTGCCAGCAGCTTAGAAGGTCCCCCTAACTATGGCTACACCTTC | TRBV7-3 | NA | TRBJ1-2 | few
CASGIRGGADTQYF | TGCGCCAGCGGGATTAGAGGGGGCGCAGATACGCAGTATTTT | TRBV5-1 | TRBD1 | TRBJ2-3 | few
CASSQDPNLTVNTGELFF | TGCGCCAGCAGCCAAGATCCAAATTTAACAGTGAACACCGGGGAGCTGTTTTTT | TRBV4-3 | NA | TRBJ2-2 | few
CASSFYGENTEAFF | TGTGCCAGCAGTTTTTACGGGGAGAACACTGAAGCTTTCTTT | TRBV12-3/TRBV12-4 | NA | TRBJ1-1 | few
CASSHYRTGDSPLHF | TGTGCCAGCAGCCATTACCGGACAGGGGACTCACCCCTCCACTTT | TRBV4-2 | TRBD1 | TRBJ1-6 | few
CATSRADISSPLHF | TGTGCCACCAGCAGAGCGGACATTAGCTCACCCCTCCACTTT | TRBV15 | NA | TRBJ1-6 | few
CASRETLGGGYTF | TGTGCCAGCAGGGAGACCTTGGGGGGTGGCTACACCTTC | TRBV6-1 | NA | TRBJ1-2 | NA
CATAGSSYEQYF | TGTGCCACCGCCGGAAGCTCCTACGAGCAGTACTTC | TRBV12-3/TRBV12-4 | NA | TRBJ2-7 | NA
CASSFKTAQETQYF | TGTGCCAGCAGCTTTAAGACAGCTCAAGAGACCCAGTACTTC | TRBV5-6 | NA | TRBJ2-5 | NA
CSASNPGQGYEKLFF | TGCAGTGCTAGTAACCCGGGACAGGGGTATGAAAAACTGTTTTTT | TRBV20-1 | TRBD1 | TRBJ1-4 | NA
CASSQDLYRAQETQYF | TGCGCCAGCAGCCAAGACCTTTACAGGGCACAAGAGACCCAGTACTTC | TRBV4-3 | NA | TRBJ2-5 | NA
CASSRDGFGTNTQYF | TGTGCCAGCAGCCGAGACGGGTTCGGAACTAATACGCAGTATTTT | TRBV7-3 | NA | TRBJ2-3 | once
CASRNRGHTEAFF | TGTGCCAGCAGAAACAGGGGGCACACTGAAGCTTTCTTT | TRBV4-2 | TRBD1 | TRBJ1-1 | NA
CSARVGTGRNQPQHF | TGCAGTGCTAGAGTCGGGACAGGTCGTAATCAGCCCCAGCATTTT | TRBV20-1 | TRBD1 | TRBJ1-5 | few
CSARRTGRRYTEAFF | TGCAGTGCTAGAAGGACAGGGAGACGATACACTGAAGCTTTCTTT | TRBV20-1 | TRBD1 | TRBJ1-1 | few
CASMGQLNTEAFF | TGCGCCAGCATGGGACAGTTGAACACTGAAGCTTTCTTT | TRBV5-1 | TRBD1 | TRBJ1-1 | NA
CASSTTGTGGPLSNQPQHF | TGTGCCAGCAGCACTACCGGGACAGGGGGCCCTCTTAGCAATCAGCCCCAGCATTTT | TRBV11-1 | TRBD1 | TRBJ1-5 | few
CASSLAPTGERHGYTF | TGTGCCAGCAGCTTAGCGCCAACAGGGGAACGTCATGGCTACACCTTC | TRBV7-8 | TRBD1 | TRBJ1-2 | many
CASSQTPQGAEQFF | TGCGCCAGCAGCCAAACCCCGCAGGGCGCTGAGCAGTTCTTC | TRBV4-3 | NA | TRBJ2-1 | few
CASSRLDEQFF | TGTGCCAGCAGCCGTCTAGATGAGCAGTTCTTC | TRBV6-2/TRBV6-3 | NA | TRBJ2-1 | NA
CATSDIVRDRGYNEQFF | TGTGCCACCAGTGATATTGTCCGGGACAGGGGTTACAATGAGCAGTTCTTC | TRBV24-1 | TRBD1 | TRBJ2-1 | few
CASSQDFGSEQETQYF | TGTGCCAGCAGCCAAGATTTCGGGAGTGAGCAAGAGACCCAGTACTTC | TRBV3-1 | NA | TRBJ2-5 | few
CASSLAVGWGNQPQHF | TGTGCCAGCAGCTTAGCTGTGGGTTGGGGGAATCAGCCCCAGCATTTT | TRBV7-2 | NA | TRBJ1-5 | few
CASSFQESEQYF | TGTGCCAGCAGCTTCCAGGAGTCCGAGCAGTACTTC | TRBV11-2 | NA | TRBJ2-7 | NA
CSAKHGRVTYSPLHF | TGCAGTGCCAAGCATGGCAGGGTGACTTATTCACCCCTCCACTTT | TRBV20-1 | NA | TRBJ1-6 | many
CASSQLQTGLGYTF | TGTGCCAGCAGCCAACTACAAACAGGTCTTGGCTACACCTTC | TRBV3-1 | NA | TRBJ1-2 | NA
CASQGQGITEAFF | TGCGCCAGCCAAGGACAGGGCATAACTGAAGCTTTCTTT | TRBV5-1 | TRBD1 | TRBJ1-1 | many
CSARQINQPQHF | TGCAGTGCTCGACAGATCAATCAGCCCCAGCATTTT | TRBV20-1 | NA | TRBJ1-5 | few
CASSSNRGLTEAFF | TGTGCCAGCAGTTCGAACAGGGGGCTCACTGAAGCTTTCTTT | TRBV5-4 | TRBD1 | TRBJ1-1 | NA